This T cell receptor beta chain was sequenced in a study of OX40 agonist ivuxolimab in advanced cancers. For context, the study as a whole: Ivuxolimab was an agonistic, fully human IgG2 monoclonal antibody directed against OX40 (CD134), a costimulatory receptor. The monotherapy dose-escalation portion (N ≈ 50 patients) of the phase I ivuxolimab trial is reported in the paper. Intravenous ivuxolimab was administered to patients every 2 weeks at six dose levels: 0.01, 0.1, 0.3, 1.5, 3 and 10 mg/kg. The purpose of peripheral TCRbeta sequencing was to test whether ivuxolimab changed TCR sequence diversity and led to clonal T-cell expansion. Partial responses were achieved by three dose-escalation patients, of whom one had hepatocellular carcinoma and two had cutaneous melanoma. Prior anti-PD-1, anti-PD-L1 or anti-CTLA-4 therapy was permitted, and 30% to 45% of dose-escalation patients had received checkpoint inhibitors. Among the roughly 52 dose-escalation patients, about 19 had hepatocellular carcinoma, approximately 15 melanoma, 9 renal cell carcinoma and 9 head and neck cancer. In the dose-escalation cohort, more than 75% of patients were male, and the mean age was roughly 60 years, with a range of about 23 to 90. What the authors observed across the whole study: Low levels of normalized T-cell clonal expansion were also seen in some nonresponding patients. Which antigens the clonally expanded peripheral T cells were specific for was not determined. Partial responders in the 0.1-3.0 mg/kg groups had among the lowest normalized peripheral clonal expansion, especially among CD8+ T cells. At doses of 0.1 to 3.0 mg/kg, clonal expansion of both CD4+ and CD8+ T cells in blood was seen between baseline and week 6. On average, CD8+ T cells showed more expanded clones than CD4+ T cells after ivuxolimab.

For sequencing of the TCRbeta CDR3 region, genomic DNA was extracted from the sorted cells. The immunoSEQ Assay was used for sequencing of TCRbeta CDR3 regions. TCRdb stores this immuneACCESS table with in-frame sequences only. Part of the clones is absent; in the studies checked, under half of the shortfall reflects unresolved V genes, and no reason is known for the rest. For this sample there are fewer than 75,000 clones; about 84% appear just once. Under 9.5% of the sample lies in the top ten. A note on this clone: No cognate antigen has been identified for it. Base qualities are not at hand, and no much larger clone is one base apart.

Patients with a history of autoimmune disease or receiving systemic immunosuppression were excluded from the trial. Peripheral blood for TCR sequencing was collected from all dose cohorts at baseline, on cycle 4 day 1, and on cycle 7 day 1. Samples came from an open-label, multicenter, first-in-human phase I dose-escalation trial of ivuxolimab. Adults with locally advanced or metastatic melanoma, renal cell carcinoma, hepatocellular carcinoma or head and neck squamous cell carcinoma were enrolled in the trial. Before TCR sequencing, CD4+ T cells and CD8+ T cells were sorted from peripheral blood as separate populations. The source of this sequence is an adult with an advanced solid tumor such as melanoma, head and neck, liver or kidney cancer. The sample was CD4+ or CD8+ T cells sorted from blood, taken in a trial of the OX40 agonist ivuxolimab.

The sequenced DNA: TGTGCCAGCAGTTACTCGGCGGCTAGCGGGGGAAATACGCAGTATTTT. Translated, this gives CASSYSAASGGNTQYF. The rearranged chain carries TRBV6-5 and TRBJ2-3, with 10 central nucleotides matching TRBD2. Measured from the cysteine to the phenylalanine, the CDR3 is 16 residues long. The CDR3 DNA has 48 bases and is translated from base 1. V is trimmed back by 0 bases and J by 7 bases, and the junction contains 7 bases that no gene match accounts for. CDR1 and CDR2, per the germline V gene, are MNHEY and SVGAGI.